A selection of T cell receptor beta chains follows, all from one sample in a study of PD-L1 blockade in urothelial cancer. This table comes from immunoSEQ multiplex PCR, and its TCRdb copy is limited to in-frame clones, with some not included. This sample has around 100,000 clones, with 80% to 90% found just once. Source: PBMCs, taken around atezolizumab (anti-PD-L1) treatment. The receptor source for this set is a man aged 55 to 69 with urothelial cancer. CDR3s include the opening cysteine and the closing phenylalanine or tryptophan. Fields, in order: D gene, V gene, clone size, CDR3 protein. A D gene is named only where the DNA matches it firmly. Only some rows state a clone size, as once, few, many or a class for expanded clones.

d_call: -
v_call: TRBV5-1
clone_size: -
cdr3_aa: CASSLMTGETQYF

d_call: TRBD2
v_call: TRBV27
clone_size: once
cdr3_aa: CASSFVGGTGELFF

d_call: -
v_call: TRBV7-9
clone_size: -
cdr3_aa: CASSLPGGDKYNEQFF

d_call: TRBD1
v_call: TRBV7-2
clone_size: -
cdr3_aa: CASMRGTGRETQYF

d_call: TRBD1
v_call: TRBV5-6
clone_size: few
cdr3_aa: CASSWGGTGNQPQHF

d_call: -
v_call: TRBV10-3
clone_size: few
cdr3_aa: CAISELPGRESPLHF

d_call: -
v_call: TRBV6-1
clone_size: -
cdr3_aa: CASSALGGGTEAFF

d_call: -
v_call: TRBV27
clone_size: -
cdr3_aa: CASSWTGDSNQPQHF

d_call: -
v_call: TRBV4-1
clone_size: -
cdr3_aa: CASRLSDTSYNEQFF

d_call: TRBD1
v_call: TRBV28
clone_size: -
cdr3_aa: CASSTPGQVNEQFF

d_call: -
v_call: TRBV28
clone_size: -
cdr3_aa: CASGPPGTEAFF

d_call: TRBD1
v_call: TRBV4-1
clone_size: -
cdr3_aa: CASSQSAGGSGKLFF

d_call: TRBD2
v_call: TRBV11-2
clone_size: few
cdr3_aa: CAGGLAGTDTQYF

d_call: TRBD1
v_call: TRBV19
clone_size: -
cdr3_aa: CASSINRGRTGELFF

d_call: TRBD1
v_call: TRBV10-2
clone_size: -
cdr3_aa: CASRSTGGAGETQYF

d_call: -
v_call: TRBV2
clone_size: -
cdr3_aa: CASSGGVQGNTIYF

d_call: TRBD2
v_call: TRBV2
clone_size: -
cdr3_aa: CASKKTASGNTGELFF

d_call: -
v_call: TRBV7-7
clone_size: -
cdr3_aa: CASSFSGDDTQYF

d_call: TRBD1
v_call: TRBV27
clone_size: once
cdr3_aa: CASRIVGTGAGYGYTF

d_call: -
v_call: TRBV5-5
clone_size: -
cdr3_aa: CASSFDTTTDTQYF

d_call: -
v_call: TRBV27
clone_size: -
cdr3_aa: CASSSSLYEQYF

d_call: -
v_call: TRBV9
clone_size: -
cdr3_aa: CASSVAGNEAFF

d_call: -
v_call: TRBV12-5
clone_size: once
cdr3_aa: CASGLLTNYSYTF

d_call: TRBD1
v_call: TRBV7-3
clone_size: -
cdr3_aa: CASSEKRTGLLF

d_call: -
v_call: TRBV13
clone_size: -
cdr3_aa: CASSLGFSGPGYTF

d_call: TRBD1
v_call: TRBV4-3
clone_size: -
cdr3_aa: CASSQDTGVGYGYTF

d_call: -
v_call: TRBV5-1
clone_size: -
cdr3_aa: CASSLASGGLGTEAFF

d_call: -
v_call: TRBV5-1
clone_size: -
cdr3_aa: CASSPGTPYNEQFF

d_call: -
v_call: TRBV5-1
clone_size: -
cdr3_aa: CASSRDSGSTGELFF

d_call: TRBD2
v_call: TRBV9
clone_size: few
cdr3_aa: CASSIGTSGEQYF

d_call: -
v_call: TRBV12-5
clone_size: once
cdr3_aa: CASGHRATDSPLHF

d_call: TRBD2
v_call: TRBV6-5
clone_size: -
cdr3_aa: CASRRGGALAYEQYF

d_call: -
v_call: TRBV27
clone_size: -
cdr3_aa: CASSLWASSYNSPLHF

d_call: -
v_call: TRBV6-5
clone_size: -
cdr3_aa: CASSYSTTRYNEQFF

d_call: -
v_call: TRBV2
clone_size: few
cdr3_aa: CASNRANQPQHF

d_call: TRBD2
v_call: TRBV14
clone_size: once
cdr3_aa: CASSPLAGGYNEQFF

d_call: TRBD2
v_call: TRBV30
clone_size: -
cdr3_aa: CAWSQPPHRRTSGSPYEQYF

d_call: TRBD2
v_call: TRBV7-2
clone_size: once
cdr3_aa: CASSLAGAGGQETQYF

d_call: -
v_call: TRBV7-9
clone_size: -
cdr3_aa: CASSFSEENTEAFF

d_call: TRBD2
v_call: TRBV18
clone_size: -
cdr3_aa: CASSPPGLAPYEQYF

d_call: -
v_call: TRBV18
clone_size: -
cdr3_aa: CASSPAGQAEKLFF

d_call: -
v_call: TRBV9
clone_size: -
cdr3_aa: CASSVGLSPYEQYF

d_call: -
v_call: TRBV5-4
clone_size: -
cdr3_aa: CASSLAPGGFDEKLFF

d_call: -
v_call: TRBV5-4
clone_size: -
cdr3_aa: CASSSTVNTYEQYF

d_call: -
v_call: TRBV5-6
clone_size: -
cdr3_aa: CASSSPTVGETQYF

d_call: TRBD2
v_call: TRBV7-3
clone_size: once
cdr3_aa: CASSLGLAGDIDTQYF

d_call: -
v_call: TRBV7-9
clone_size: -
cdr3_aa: CASSGGAVGEQFF